The clone carrying this T cell receptor (beta chain) was seen only a few times. Antigen specificity is unknown. V shed 5 bases and J 2 bases; nucleotides not matched to a gene: 9. CDR1 is SGHRS and CDR2 is YFSETQ in the germline V gene. The CDR3 length is 15 residues. This entry belongs to a study of cytomegalovirus exposure and HLA in healthy donors. Findings and limits, study-wide: Per a prior analysis, the majority of TCR beta V segments were productive roughly 87% or roughly 30% of the time.

PCR primers comprised 60 Vbeta and 13 Jbeta primers. The repertoire was sequenced with immunoSEQ multiplex PCR; TCRdb's copy has only in-frame clones and lacks some. The sample has about 60,000 clones, over 55% seen once; the top ten hold about 35%. This TCR derives from a man aged 40-50 years in good health and CMV-seropositive. The V and J genes are TRBV5-1 and TRBJ1-2, with 7 positions matching TRBD1. The material sequenced was PBMCs. The CDR3 DNA is TGCGCCAGCAGACCAGGGACAGCCGAAAACTATGGCTACACCTTC. This sequence encodes CASRPGTAENYGYTF.